The rows below give T cell receptor beta chains drawn from one sample of a study of cytomegalovirus exposure and HLA in healthy donors. Using immunoSEQ multiplex PCR, the repertoire was profiled, and TCRdb retains in-frame clones only, with some absent. This repertoire includes 180,000 or so clones. The sequencing input was PBMCs. Source of these receptors: a boy aged 5-17 years in good health and CMV-seronegative. Both conserved end residues are part of each CDR3. A D gene is named only where the DNA matches it firmly.

D | J | V | CDR3 | DNA
. | TRBJ2-7 | TRBV5-1 | CASSWTRGTYEQYF | TGCGCCAGCAGCTGGACCAGGGGCACCTACGAGCAGTACTTC
. | TRBJ1-1 | TRBV27 | CASSMGALAEAFF | TGTGCCAGCAGTATGGGGGCGCTGGCTGAAGCTTTCTTT
. | TRBJ2-7 | TRBV14 | CASSPQTGIHEQYF | TGTGCCAGCAGCCCCCAAACTGGTATCCACGAGCAGTACTTC
TRBD2 | TRBJ2-5 | TRBV19 | CASSTPTSGGGTQYF | TGTGCCAGTAGTACACCGACTAGCGGGGGGGGGACCCAGTACTTC
TRBD1 | TRBJ1-2 | TRBV6-1 | CASSEGTGAGYGYTF | TGTGCCAGCAGTGAAGGAACAGGGGCGGGCTATGGCTACACCTTC
TRBD1 | TRBJ2-5 | TRBV9 | CASSDQGTGLEETQYF | TGTGCCAGCAGCGACCAAGGGACAGGGCTTGAGGAGACCCAGTACTTC
TRBD1 | TRBJ1-5 | TRBV19 | CASSRDRGINQPQHF | TGTGCCAGTAGTCGGGACAGGGGAATCAATCAGCCCCAGCATTTT
. | TRBJ2-7 | TRBV11-2 | CASRTGRGSPYEQYF | TGTGCCAGCAGGACCGGGCGGGGTTCTCCCTACGAGCAGTACTTC
TRBD1 | TRBJ1-2 | TRBV10-1 | CASRGTGLNYGYTF | TGCGCCAGCAGGGGGACAGGGTTAAACTATGGCTACACCTTC
TRBD1 | TRBJ1-2 | TRBV5-3 | CASTGLYRGSSQGYTF | TGTGCCAGCACAGGACTCTACAGGGGGTCGTCTCAGGGCTACACCTTC